The 9 T cell receptor beta chains below all came from one sample that was sequenced in a study of T cell responses to AZD1222 COVID-19 vaccine. Some clones are missing from TCRdb's copy, which holds only in-frame ones; the method was immunoSEQ multiplex PCR. In the table there are roughly 170,000 clones, around 93% of which are singletons. The sample was peripheral blood, taken on day 0 of AZD1222 vaccination. These receptors were collected from an adult in good health.

The rearrangement uses TRBV12-3 or TRBV12-4 and TRBJ1-5, with D unclear. The CDR3 has 13 amino acids. Trimming pared 8 bases from V and 0 bases from J, leaving 8 bases between. The DNA for the CDR3 is TGTGCCAGCGAGGAGGGTAGCAATCAGCCCCAGCATTTT. As protein: CASEEGSNQPQHF.

The chain employs TRBV5-6 and TRBJ2-5; no definite D call. Germline CDR1 reads SGHDT; CDR2 reads YYEEEE. The CDR3 loop spans 16 amino acids. V lost 4 bases and J lost 2, with 18 bases in between. Here the CDR3 reads CASSVGLGFTQETQYF. In DNA form, the CDR3 reads TGTGCCAGCAGCGTGGGGTTAGGCTTCACACAAGAGACCCAGTACTTC.

This chain joins TRBV28 and TRBJ1-5; 11 bases map to TRBD1. The CDR3 extends over 14 amino acids. V lost 5 bases and J lost 6; bases outside the gene matches: 3. Germline V lookup: CDR1 MDHEN, CDR2 SYDVKM. CDR3 sequence (DNA): TGTGCCAGCAGTCCGGGACAGGGGGTTCAGCCCCAGCATTTT. Translated, it gives CASSPGQGVQPQHF.

The chain joins TRBV30 to TRBJ1-6; D not certain. Germline assignment: CDR1 GTSNPN and CDR2 SVGIG (reference sequence). The CDR3 length is 13 residues. Between the trimmed V and J ends, which lost 2 bases and 8 bases, there was a span of 10 bases. The CDR3 is CAWSPQTDSPLHF. The CDR3 region has the DNA TGTGCCTGGAGTCCCCAAACCGATTCACCCCTCCACTTT. Together with reference TRBV30 and TRBJ1-6, the CDR3 gives the full variable domain: SQTIHQWPATLVQPVGSPLSLECTVEGTSNPNLYWYRQAAGRGLQLLFYSVGIGQISSEVPQNLSASRPQDRQFILSSKKLLLSDSGFYLCAWSPQTDSPLHFGNGTRLTVT.

This sequence joins TRBV11-3 and TRBJ2-2; D call uncertain. V lost 4 bases to trimming and J lost 3 bases, with 9 bases between them. Germline V CDR1 and CDR2: SGHNT, YENEEA. The CDR3 spans 14 residues. The CDR3 DNA reads TGTGCCAGCAGCTCCGCCTTAGACACCGGGGAGCTGTTTTTT. Translating it yields CASSSALDTGELFF.

The CDR3 nucleotides read TGTGCCAGCAGCCCCGGGGGGGGAGGGGAGACCCAGTACTTC. The encoded protein is CASSPGGGGETQYF. The chain links TRBV7-2 to TRBJ2-5, with 8 bases fitting TRBD2. The CDR3 is 14 residues long. In germline, CDR1 is SGHTA, CDR2 FQGNSA. Losses at the gene ends were 5 bases for V and 5 bases for J; bases not matched to a gene: 7.

This clone appeared once. The genes are TRBV28 and TRBJ1-2; D perhaps matches TRBD1 (5 bases). The V gene lost 3 bases and the J gene lost 7 bases, with 18 bases spanning the gap. Germline CDR1 MDHEN, CDR2 SYDVKM. The CDR3 covers 15 residues. CDR3 nucleotide sequence: TGTGCCAGCAGTTTCCCGGGGGGAAGTATGGGTGGCTACACCTTC. It yields the protein CASSFPGGSMGGYTF.

This sequence joins TRBV9 and TRBJ2-7; no clear D gene. The ends were cut back, 0 bases at V and 4 bases at J, with 11 bases in the middle. This CDR3 is 14 amino acids long. Germline V gives CDR1 SGDLS, CDR2 YYNGEE. The DNA for the CDR3 is TGTGCCAGCAGCGTAGCTGGTAGCAATTACGAGCAGTACTTC. Translated: CASSVAGSNYEQYF.

The V gene is TRBV7-9, the J gene TRBJ2-6; D not resolved. The CDR3 totals 17 residues. Trimming stripped 5 bases from V and 0 bases from J, with 14 bases between. Germline V lookup: CDR1 SEHNR, CDR2 FQNEAQ (reference sequence). CDR3 sequence: CASSRSSQSSGANVLTF. The DNA for the CDR3 is TGTGCCAGCAGCCGATCCTCACAGAGCTCTGGGGCCAACGTCCTGACTTTC.